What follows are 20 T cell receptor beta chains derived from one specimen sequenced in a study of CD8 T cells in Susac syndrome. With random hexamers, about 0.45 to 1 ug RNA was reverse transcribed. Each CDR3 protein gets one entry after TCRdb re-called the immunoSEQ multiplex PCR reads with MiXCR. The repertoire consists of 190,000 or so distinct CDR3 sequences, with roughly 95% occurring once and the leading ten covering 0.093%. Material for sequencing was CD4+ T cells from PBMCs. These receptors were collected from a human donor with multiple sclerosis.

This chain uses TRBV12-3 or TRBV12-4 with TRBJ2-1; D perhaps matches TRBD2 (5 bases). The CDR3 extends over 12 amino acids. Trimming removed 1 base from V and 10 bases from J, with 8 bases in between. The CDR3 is CASSLGRREQFF. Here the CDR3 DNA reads TGTGCCAGCAGTTTAGGGAGGCGGGAGCAGTTCTTC.

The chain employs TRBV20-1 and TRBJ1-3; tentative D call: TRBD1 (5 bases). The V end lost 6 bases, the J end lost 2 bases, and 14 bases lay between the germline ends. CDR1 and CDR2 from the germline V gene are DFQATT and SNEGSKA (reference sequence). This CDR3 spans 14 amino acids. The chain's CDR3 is CSASRDLTGNTIYF. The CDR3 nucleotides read TGCAGTGCCTCTCGGGACTTGACTGGAAACACCATATATTTT.

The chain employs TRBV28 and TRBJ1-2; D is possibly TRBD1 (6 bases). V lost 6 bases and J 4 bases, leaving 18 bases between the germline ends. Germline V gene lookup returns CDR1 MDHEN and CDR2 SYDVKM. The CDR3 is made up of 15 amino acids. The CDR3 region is CASRGAGAGGYGYTF. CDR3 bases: TGTGCCAGCAGGGGGGCTGGGGCGGGAGGCTATGGCTACACCTTC.

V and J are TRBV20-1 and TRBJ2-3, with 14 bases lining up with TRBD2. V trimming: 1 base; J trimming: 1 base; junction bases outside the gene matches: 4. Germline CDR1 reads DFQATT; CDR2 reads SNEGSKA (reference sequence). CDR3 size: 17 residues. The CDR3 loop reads CSARGLAGGPRTDTQYF. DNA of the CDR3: TGCAGTGCTAGAGGACTAGCGGGAGGGCCTCGCACAGATACGCAGTATTTT.

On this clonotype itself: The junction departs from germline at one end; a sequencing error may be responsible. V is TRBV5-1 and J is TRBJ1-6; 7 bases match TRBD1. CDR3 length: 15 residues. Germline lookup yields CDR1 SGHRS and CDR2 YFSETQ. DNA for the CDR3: TGCGCCAGCAGCTTGGACAGGGGCTATAATTCAGCCCTCCACTTT. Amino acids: CASSLDRGYNSALHF.

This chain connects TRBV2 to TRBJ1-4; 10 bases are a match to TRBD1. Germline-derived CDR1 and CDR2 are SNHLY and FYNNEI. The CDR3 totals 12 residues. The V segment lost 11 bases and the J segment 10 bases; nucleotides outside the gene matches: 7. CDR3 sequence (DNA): TGTGCCGGGACAGGGGATGCGGCAAAACTGTTTTTT. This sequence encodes CAGTGDAAKLFF.

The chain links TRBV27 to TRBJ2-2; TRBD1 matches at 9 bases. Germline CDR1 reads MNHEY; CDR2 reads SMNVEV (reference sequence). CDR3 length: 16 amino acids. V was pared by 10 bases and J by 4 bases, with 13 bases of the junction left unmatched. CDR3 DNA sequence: TGTGCCACCTCCCCCGGGACAGGGACGCGCACCGGGGAGCTGTTTTTT. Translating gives CATSPGTGTRTGELFF.

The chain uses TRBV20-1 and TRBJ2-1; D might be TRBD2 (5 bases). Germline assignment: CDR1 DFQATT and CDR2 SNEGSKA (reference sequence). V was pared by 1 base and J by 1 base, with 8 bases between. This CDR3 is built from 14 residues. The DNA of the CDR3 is TGCAGTGCTAGAGTAGGGAGATCCTACAATGAGCAGTTCTTC. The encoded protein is CSARVGRSYNEQFF.

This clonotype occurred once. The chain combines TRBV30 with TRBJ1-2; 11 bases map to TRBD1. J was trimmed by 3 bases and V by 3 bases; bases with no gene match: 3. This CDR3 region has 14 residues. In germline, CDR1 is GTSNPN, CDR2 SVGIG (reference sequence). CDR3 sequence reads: CAWSRGQGDYGYTF. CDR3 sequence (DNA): TGTGCCTGGAGCCGGGGACAGGGGGACTATGGCTACACCTTC. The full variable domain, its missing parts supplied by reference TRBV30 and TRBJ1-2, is SQTIHQWPATLVQPVGSPLSLECTVEGTSNPNLYWYRQAAGRGLQLLFYSVGIGQISSEVPQNLSASRPQDRQFILSSKKLLLSDSGFYLCAWSRGQGDYGYTFGSGTRLTVV.

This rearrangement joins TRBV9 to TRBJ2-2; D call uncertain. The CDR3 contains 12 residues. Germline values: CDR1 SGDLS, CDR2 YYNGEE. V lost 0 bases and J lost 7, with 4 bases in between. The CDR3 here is CASSVEYGELFF. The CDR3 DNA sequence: TGTGCCAGCAGCGTAGAATACGGGGAGCTGTTTTTT.

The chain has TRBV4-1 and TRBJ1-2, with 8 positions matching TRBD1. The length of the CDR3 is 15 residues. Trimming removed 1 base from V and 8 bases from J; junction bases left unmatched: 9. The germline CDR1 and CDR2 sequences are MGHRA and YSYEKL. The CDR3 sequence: CASSQGRQGWEGYTF. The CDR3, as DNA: TGCGCCAGCAGCCAAGGTCGACAGGGGTGGGAAGGCTACACCTTC.

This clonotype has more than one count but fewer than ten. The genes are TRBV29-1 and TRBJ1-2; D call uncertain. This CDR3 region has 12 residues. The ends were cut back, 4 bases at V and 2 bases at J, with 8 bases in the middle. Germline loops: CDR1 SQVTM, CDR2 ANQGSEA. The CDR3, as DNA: TGCAGCGTTGGAACGGGGAACTATGGCTACACCTTC. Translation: CSVGTGNYGYTF.

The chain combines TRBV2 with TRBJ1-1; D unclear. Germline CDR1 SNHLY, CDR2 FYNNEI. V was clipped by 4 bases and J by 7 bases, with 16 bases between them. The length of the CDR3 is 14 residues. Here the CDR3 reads CASSVEGLENEAFF. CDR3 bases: TGTGCCAGCAGTGTGGAGGGCCTGGAGAATGAAGCTTTCTTT.

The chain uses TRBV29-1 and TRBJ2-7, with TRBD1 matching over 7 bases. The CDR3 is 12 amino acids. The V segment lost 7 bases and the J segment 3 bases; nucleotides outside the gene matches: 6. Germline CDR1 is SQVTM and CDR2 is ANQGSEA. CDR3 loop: CSARQGYYEQYF. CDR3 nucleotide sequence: TGCAGCGCTCGACAGGGTTACTACGAGCAGTACTTC.

Here the CDR3 reads CAWHRMASDRREQYF. For the CDR3, the DNA is TGTGCCTGGCACCGAATGGCTTCGGACAGACGAGAGCAGTACTTC. The chain uses TRBV30 and TRBJ2-7; tentative D call: TRBD1 (6 bases). Germline CDR1 and CDR2: GTSNPN and SVGIG (reference sequence). The CDR3 has 15 residues. With 5 bases removed from V and 7 bases from J, the gap between germline ends came to 24 bases. Looking up the rest from reference TRBV30 and TRBJ2-7 gives the full variable domain: SQTIHQWPATLVQPVGSPLSLECTVEGTSNPNLYWYRQAAGRGLQLLFYSVGIGQISSEVPQNLSASRPQDRQFILSSKKLLLSDSGFYLCAWHRMASDRREQYFGPGTRLTVT.

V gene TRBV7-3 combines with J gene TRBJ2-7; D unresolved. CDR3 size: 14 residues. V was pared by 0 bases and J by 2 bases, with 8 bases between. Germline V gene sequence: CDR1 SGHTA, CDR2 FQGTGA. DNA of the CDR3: TGTGCCAGCAGCTTAACTAACGGGCCCTACGAGCAGTACTTC. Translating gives CASSLTNGPYEQYF.

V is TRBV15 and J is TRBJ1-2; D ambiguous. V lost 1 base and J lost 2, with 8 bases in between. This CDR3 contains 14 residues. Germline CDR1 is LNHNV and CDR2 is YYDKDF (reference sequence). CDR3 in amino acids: CATSRVEENYGYTF. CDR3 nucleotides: TGTGCCACCAGCAGAGTTGAGGAAAACTATGGCTACACCTTC. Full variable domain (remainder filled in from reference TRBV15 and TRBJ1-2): DAMVIQNPRYQVTQFGKPVTLSCSQTLNHNVMYWYQQKSSQAPKLLFHYYDKDFNNEADTPDNFQSRRPNTSFCFLDIRSPGLGDTAMYLCATSRVEENYGYTFGSGTRLTVV.

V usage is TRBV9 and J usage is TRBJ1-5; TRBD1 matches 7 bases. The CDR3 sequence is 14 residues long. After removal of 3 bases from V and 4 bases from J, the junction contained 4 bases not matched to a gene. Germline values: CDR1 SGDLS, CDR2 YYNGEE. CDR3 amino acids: CASSAEQGNQPQHF. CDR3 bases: TGTGCCAGCAGCGCGGAACAGGGGAATCAGCCCCAGCATTTT.

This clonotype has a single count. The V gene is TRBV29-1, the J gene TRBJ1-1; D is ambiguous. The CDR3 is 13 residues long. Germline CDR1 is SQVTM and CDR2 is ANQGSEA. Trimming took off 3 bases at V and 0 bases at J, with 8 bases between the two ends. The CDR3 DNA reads TGCAGCGTTGATGGACCCTTGAACACTGAAGCTTTCTTT. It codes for CSVDGPLNTEAFF.

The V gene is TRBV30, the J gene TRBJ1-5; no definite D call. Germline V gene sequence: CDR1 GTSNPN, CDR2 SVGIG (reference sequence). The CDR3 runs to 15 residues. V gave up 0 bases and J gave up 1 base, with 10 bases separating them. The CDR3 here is CAWSVFGRSNQPQHF. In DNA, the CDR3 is TGTGCCTGGAGTGTATTCGGACGGAGCAATCAGCCCCAGCATTTT.